Below, 15 T cell receptor beta chains from the same sample are listed, as sequenced in a study of T cells in Graves' hyperthyroidism and ophthalmopathy. TCR beta CDR3 regions were amplified from RNA. First-round RT-PCR of the TCR CDR3 relied on the HTBI primer set. TCRdb ran MiXCR on the multiplex PCR reads and lists one entry per CDR3 protein. The sample lists hundreds of thousands of distinct CDR3 sequences, roughly 37% occurring once. Sequencing input: blood. The receptors originated from a man in his late teens or twenties with Graves' hyperthyroidism.

This clonotype has a count of ten or more. In DNA, the CDR3 is TGTGCCAGCAGCTCAGGGGTTGGCACTGAAGCTTTCTTT. The encoded protein is CASSSGVGTEAFF. The genes are TRBV7-2 and TRBJ1-1; possible D gene TRBD1, 6 bases. The CDR3 contains 13 residues. Germline V gene data show CDR1 as SGHTA and CDR2 as FQGNSA. Trimming cost V 4 bases and J 4 bases, with 10 bases left between them.

This clonotype was counted only a few times. This sequence joins TRBV6-5 and TRBJ1-1; D remains unclear. The CDR3 sequence is 14 residues long. Germline CDR1 and CDR2: MNHEY and SVGAGI. Trimming left V 2 bases short and J 3 bases short, with 10 bases between. In DNA, the CDR3 is TGTGCCAGCAGTTACAGGCCGCCCGACACTGAAGCTTTCTTT. This gives the protein CASSYRPPDTEAFF.

The chain carries TRBV6-5 and TRBJ1-5, with D perhaps matching TRBD1 (5 bases). V was shortened by 11 bases and J by 8 bases, with 16 bases between the two germline ends. The CDR3 runs to 12 residues. From germline, CDR1 is MNHEY and CDR2 SVGAGI. The CDR3, as DNA: TGTGCCGCAGGGAGGCTCGGGGAGCCCCAGCATTTT. Translation gives CAAGRLGEPQHF.

The chain combines TRBV10-3 with TRBJ2-2; D is uncertain. This CDR3 has 12 residues. CDR1 and CDR2 from the germline V gene are ENHRY and SYGVKD. The germline V and J ends were trimmed by 5 bases and 5 bases, with 6 bases remaining between them. CDR3 sequence (DNA): TGTGCCATCAGTACTGATACCGGGGAGCTGTTTTTT. It specifies CAISTDTGELFF.

This clonotype was picked up a small number of times. The chain uses TRBV19 and TRBJ1-1, with a tentative D call TRBD1 (5 bases). V gave up 0 bases and J gave up 0 bases, with 17 bases separating them. Germline V lookup: CDR1 LNHDA, CDR2 SQIVND (reference sequence). This CDR3 comprises 18 residues. CDR3 protein: CASSIDPLRDGLNTEAFF. The CDR3 bases are TGTGCCAGTAGTATAGACCCTCTCCGGGACGGCTTGAACACTGAAGCTTTCTTT.

This clonotype showed up many times. The chain joins TRBV19 to TRBJ1-4; D perhaps matches TRBD1 (5 bases). The CDR3 is made up of 15 amino acids. V was pared by 4 bases and J by 3 bases, with 12 bases between. Looked up from germline, CDR1 is LNHDA and CDR2 is SQIVND (reference sequence). The DNA of the CDR3 is TGTGCCAGTAGTACTCGGGGCACATCTAATGAAAAACTGTTTTTT. Translated: CASSTRGTSNEKLFF.

This sequence joins TRBV6-1 and TRBJ1-1, with 7 bases lining up with TRBD1. The CDR3 extends over 14 amino acids. Trimming cost V 1 base and J 4 bases; bases outside gene matches: 3. Germline V lookup: CDR1 MNHNS, CDR2 SASEGT. This CDR3 reads CASSEVPGGTEAFF. For the CDR3, the DNA is TGTGCCAGCAGTGAAGTTCCAGGGGGCACTGAAGCTTTCTTT.

The sample holds a few counts of this clonotype. The chain employs TRBV12-5 and TRBJ2-7, with D possibly TRBD1 on 6 matching bases. Trimming removed 1 base at V and 10 bases at J, with 11 bases between. The CDR3 has 12 residues. Germline V gene sequence: CDR1 LGHNT, CDR2 FRNRAP. CDR3 in amino acids: CASGLGNRAQYF. The CDR3, as DNA: TGTGCTAGTGGTTTGGGAAACAGGGCCCAGTACTTC.

This clonotype was seen a few times. The rearrangement links TRBV6-2 or TRBV6-3 to TRBJ1-2; D uncertain. V was clipped by 5 bases and J by 4 bases, with 17 bases between them. The CDR3 is 15 residues long. Germline V CDR1 and CDR2: MNHEY, SVGEGT. As DNA, the CDR3 is TGTGCCAGCAGTCTCGGGGTAGGAGATGGCTATGGCTACACCTTC. The encoded protein is CASSLGVGDGYGYTF.

The rearrangement uses TRBV10-3 and TRBJ1-5, with 9 bases identical to TRBD1. The V segment lost 5 bases and the J segment 11 bases; nucleotides outside the gene matches: 19. The CDR3 has 17 amino acids. Per germline, CDR1 ENHRY and CDR2 SYGVKD. In nucleotides, the CDR3 is TGTGCCATCAGTCCAAGGAGGGGACAGGGCGATTGGGAGACCCAGCATTTT. Translation gives CAISPRRGQGDWETQHF.

The chain links TRBV7-2 to TRBJ2-2; the D gene is possibly TRBD1 (5 bases). The CDR3 has 17 residues. The germline gives CDR1 SGHTA, CDR2 FQGNSA. V was trimmed by 1 base and J by 0 bases, leaving 12 bases between them. This CDR3 reads CASSLVYVRANTGELFF. CDR3 DNA: TGTGCCAGCAGCTTAGTGTACGTCAGGGCGAACACCGGGGAGCTGTTTTTT.

This clonotype has just a few counts. The V call is TRBV7-2, the J call TRBJ1-5, with D possibly being TRBD1 (5 bases). V shed 5 bases and J shed 2 bases, with 13 bases lying between them. The germline CDR1 and CDR2 sequences are SGHTA and FQGNSA. The CDR3 is made up of 15 amino acids. The CDR3 loop reads CASSPGPARNQPQHF. The CDR3 nucleotides read TGTGCCAGCAGCCCGGGACCGGCTCGCAATCAGCCCCAGCATTTT.

V is TRBV10-3 and J is TRBJ1-1; perhaps TRBD1 as D (6 bases). The CDR3 has 16 amino acids. Per germline, CDR1 ENHRY and CDR2 SYGVKD. Between the trimmed V and J ends, which lost 11 bases and 5 bases, there was a span of 27 bases. The CDR3 spells CAVPRGLDREGTEAFF. In nucleotides, the CDR3 is TGTGCCGTCCCGCGAGGGCTGGACAGAGAGGGGACTGAAGCTTTCTTT.

The J gene is TRBJ1-2, the V gene TRBV20-1; 8 bases are a match to TRBD1. Germline lookup yields CDR1 DFQATT and CDR2 SNEGSKA (reference sequence). V lost 5 bases to trimming and J lost 7 bases; unmatched junction nucleotides: 6. The CDR3 covers 12 residues. This CDR3 is CSAGPGGGGYTF. The CDR3 DNA reads as TGCAGTGCTGGGCCAGGGGGCGGTGGCTACACCTTC.

This clonotype was seen only a few times. The J gene is TRBJ2-7, the V gene TRBV5-8; possible D gene TRBD1, 6 bases. V was trimmed by 3 bases and J by 2 bases, leaving 12 bases between them. The CDR3 has 14 amino acids. Germline loops: CDR1 SGHTS, CDR2 YDEGEE. The CDR3 coding sequence is TGTGCCAGCAGCTCCTTCGGACAGACCTACGAGCAGTACTTC. Protein product: CASSSFGQTYEQYF.